Presented here are 7 T cell receptor beta chains from one specimen sequenced in a study of T cell responses to AZD1222 COVID-19 vaccine. Profiling relied on immunoSEQ multiplex PCR, and the TCRdb table lists in-frame clones only, not all of them. Of 180,000 or so clones in the sample, 88% were seen once. The sample here was peripheral blood, taken on day 0 of AZD1222 vaccination. The receptors here all came from an adult in good health.

The sample holds a few counts of this clone. The rearrangement links TRBV2 to TRBJ2-7; D is ambiguous. Germline CDR1 reads SNHLY; CDR2 reads FYNNEI. V shed 3 bases and J shed 1 base, with 13 bases lying between them. This CDR3 contains 15 residues. CDR3 sequence: CASSERPDPSYEQYF. DNA of the CDR3: TGTGCCAGCAGTGAGAGGCCCGACCCTTCCTACGAGCAGTACTTC.

The genes are TRBV7-6 and TRBJ2-5; 9 bases match TRBD1. Trimming at V came to 6 bases and at J to 3 bases, leaving 8 bases not matched to a gene. Germline loops: CDR1 SGHVS, CDR2 FNYEAQ. This CDR3 is 15 amino acids long. The CDR3 DNA follows: TGTGCCAGCAGAACAACAGGGGGCGTTGAAGAGACCCAGTACTTC. It translates to CASRTTGGVEETQYF. Based on the CDR3 plus reference TRBV7-6 and TRBJ2-5, the full variable domain is GAGVSQSPRYKVTKRGQDVALRCDPISGHVSLYWYRQALGQGPEFLTYFNYEAQQDKSGLPNDRFSAERPEGSISTLTIQRTEQRDSAMYRCASRTTGGVEETQYFGPGTRLLVL.

This clone was found once. This chain links TRBV5-5 with TRBJ2-7; D call uncertain. V was shortened by 4 bases and J by 3 bases, with 8 bases between the two germline ends. Germline CDR1 reads SGHKS; CDR2 reads YYEKEE (reference sequence). This CDR3 spans 12 amino acids. CDR3 nucleotide sequence: TGTGCCAGCAGCCTAGGTGGCTACGAGCAGTACTTC. Its protein product is CASSLGGYEQYF. Looking up the rest from reference TRBV5-5 and TRBJ2-7 gives the full variable domain: DAGVTQSPTHLIKTRGQQVTLRCSPISGHKSVSWYQQVLGQGPQFIFQYYEKEERGRGNFPDRFSARQFPNYSSELNVNALLLGDSALYLCASSLGGYEQYFGPGTRLTVT.

The chain is built from TRBV9 and TRBJ1-2; the D gene is possibly TRBD1 (5 bases). Looked up from germline, CDR1 is SGDLS and CDR2 is YYNGEE. The CDR3 extends over 14 amino acids. V lost 0 bases and J 3 bases, leaving 9 bases between the germline ends. The CDR3 region is CASSVDTGDYGYTF. The CDR3 DNA sequence: TGTGCCAGCAGCGTAGATACAGGAGACTATGGCTACACCTTC.

The chain couples TRBV2 to TRBJ1-5, with D maybe TRBD1 (5 bases). Trimming stripped 6 bases from V and 5 bases from J, with 11 bases between. Looked up from germline, CDR1 is SNHLY and CDR2 is FYNNEI. There are 13 residues in the CDR3. The CDR3: CASRRDGDQPQHF. DNA of the CDR3: TGTGCCAGCAGACGGGACGGCGATCAGCCCCAGCATTTT.

This chain links TRBV5-1 with TRBJ2-1; unclear D gene. The CDR3 is 11 residues long. CDR1 and CDR2 from the germline V gene are SGHRS and YFSETQ. Trimming took 4 bases from V and 3 from J, leaving 2 bases between them. The CDR3 region is CASSLYNEQFF. CDR3 nucleotide sequence: TGCGCCAGCAGCCTCTACAATGAGCAGTTCTTC.

This clone was counted a single time. The chain is built from TRBV10-3 and TRBJ2-3, with TRBD2 matching over 8 bases. V was clipped by 0 bases and J by 2 bases; unmatched bases: 4. Germline assignment: CDR1 ENHRY and CDR2 SYGVKD. The CDR3 totals 16 residues. The CDR3 DNA is TGTGCCATCAGTGAGTCGGAGCGGGGGACCACAGATACGCAGTATTTT. Its protein product is CAISESERGTTDTQYF.